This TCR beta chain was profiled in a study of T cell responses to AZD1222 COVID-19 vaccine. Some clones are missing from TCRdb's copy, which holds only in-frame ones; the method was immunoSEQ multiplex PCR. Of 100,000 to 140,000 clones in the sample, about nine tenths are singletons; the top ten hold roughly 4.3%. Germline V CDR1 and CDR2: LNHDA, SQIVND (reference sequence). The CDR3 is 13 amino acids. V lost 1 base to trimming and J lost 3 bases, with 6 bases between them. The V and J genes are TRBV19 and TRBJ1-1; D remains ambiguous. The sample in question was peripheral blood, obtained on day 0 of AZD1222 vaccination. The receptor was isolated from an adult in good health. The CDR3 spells CASSIVAYTEAFF. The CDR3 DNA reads TGTGCCAGTAGTATAGTGGCCTACACTGAAGCTTTCTTT.